Following are 24 T cell receptor beta chains from one sample sequenced in a study of CD4 T cells in relation to SARS-CoV-2 and coronaviruses. The repertoire was sequenced with immunoSEQ multiplex PCR; TCRdb's copy has only in-frame clones and lacks some. The sample includes around 65,000 clones, about 90% of them seen just once. Before the COVID-19 pandemic, during about 2011-2019, CD4+ T cells were taken from unexposed donors. The sample consisted of memory CD4+ T cells from PBMCs. These TCRs come from a human donor in good health.

This clone was detected only once. This chain joins TRBV5-1 and TRBJ2-1, with 8 positions matching TRBD2. The CDR3 has 14 amino acids. The ends lost 4 bases at V and 3 bases at J; junction bases unmatched: 3. Looked up from germline, CDR1 is SGHRS and CDR2 is YFSETQ. The CDR3 reads CASSRGLVYNEQFF. In nucleotides, the CDR3 is TGCGCCAGCAGCCGGGGACTAGTCTACAATGAGCAGTTCTTC.

V and J are TRBV5-1 and TRBJ2-3, with D possibly being TRBD1 or TRBD2 (5 bases each). The CDR3 loop spans 12 amino acids. Germline V CDR1 and CDR2: SGHRS, YFSETQ. The V end lost 0 bases, the J end lost 9 bases, and 8 bases lay between the germline ends. CDR3 loop: CASSLGEGTQYF. The CDR3 DNA is TGCGCCAGCAGCTTGGGCGAGGGGACGCAGTATTTT.

This chain links TRBV6-5 with TRBJ2-7; a weak D match, TRBD2 (5 bases). Germline loops: CDR1 MNHEY, CDR2 SVGAGI. The CDR3 sequence is 15 residues long. V gave up 5 bases and J gave up 3 bases, with 17 bases separating them. CDR3 nucleotides: TGTGCCAGCAGTATTAATCCTAACGGAGGCTACGAGCAGTACTTC. This encodes CASSINPNGGYEQYF.

This clone showed up just once. The J gene is TRBJ1-2, the V gene TRBV6-2 or TRBV6-3; TRBD1 is a possible D gene (5 bases). The CDR3 sequence is 13 residues long. V was trimmed by 6 bases and J by 6 bases, leaving 14 bases between them. The germline V gene has CDR1 MNHEY and CDR2 SVGEGT. The CDR3 DNA reads TGTGCCAGCAGCAGGGATAATCGGAATGGCTACACCTTC. Residues: CASSRDNRNGYTF.

The chain has TRBV28 and TRBJ2-1; 8 nucleotides line up with TRBD2. Germline loops: CDR1 MDHEN, CDR2 SYDVKM. This CDR3 is 16 amino acids long. V was clipped by 4 bases and J by 2 bases; unmatched bases: 7. CDR3 nucleotides: TGTGCCAGCAGTTCCCTGAGCGGGAGAGCCTACAATGAGCAGTTCTTC. Translated, it gives CASSSLSGRAYNEQFF.

The chain uses TRBV5-1 and TRBJ2-5; TRBD2 agrees at 10 bases. CDR3 length: 15 amino acids. Germline CDR1 is SGHRS and CDR2 is YFSETQ. The V gene end was trimmed by 0 bases and the J gene end by 3 bases; junction bases not matched to a gene: 2. The DNA of the CDR3 is TGCGCCAGCAGCTTGGTCCTAGCGGGGGAAGAGACCCAGTACTTC. Protein: CASSLVLAGEETQYF. Full variable domain (outside the CDR3, taken from reference TRBV5-1 and TRBJ2-5): KAGVTQTPRYLIKTRGQQVTLSCSPISGHRSVSWYQQTPGQGLQFLFEYFSETQRNKGNFPGRFSGRQFSNSRSEMNVSTLELGDSALYLCASSLVLAGEETQYFGPGTRLLVL.

This clone was counted once. This chain connects TRBV7-2 to TRBJ2-3; D not resolved. This CDR3 has 15 amino acids. With 5 bases removed from V and 4 bases from J, the gap between germline ends came to 16 bases. CDR1 is SGHTA, CDR2 FQGNSA, per germline. The CDR3 DNA follows: TGTGCCAGCAGCCCACGCGGACCTTCGGCAGATACGCAGTATTTT. Translation: CASSPRGPSADTQYF.

The chain recombines TRBV4-3 with TRBJ2-3, with D perhaps matching TRBD2 (6 bases). The V end lost 4 bases, the J end lost 0 bases, and 20 bases lay between the germline ends. The CDR3 covers 18 residues. CDR1 is LGHNA and CDR2 is YSLEER in the germline V gene. CDR3 in DNA: TGCGCCAGCAGCCCAAGGAAAGGGTCGGGACTGAGCACAGATACGCAGTATTTT. It is translated as CASSPRKGSGLSTDTQYF.

This clone has only one observation. DNA of the CDR3: TGTGCCAGCGCAACTAGTGGGGACAGAAGCTCTGGAAACACCATATATTTT. Translation gives CASATSGDRSSGNTIYF. The V and J genes are TRBV7-9 and TRBJ1-3; TRBD1 aligns across 7 bases. V shed 8 bases and J 0 bases; nucleotides not matched to a gene: 13. Per the germline V gene, CDR1 is SEHNR and CDR2 is FQNEAQ (reference sequence). The CDR3 runs to 17 residues.

This clone was recorded a few times. The chain uses TRBV9 and TRBJ2-2; D is tentatively TRBD1 or TRBD2 (5 bases each). This CDR3 is built from 16 residues. Germline CDR1 SGDLS, CDR2 YYNGEE. Trimming removed 4 bases from V and 7 bases from J, with 20 bases in between. The CDR3 sequence: CASSPHVTEGIGELFF. The DNA of the CDR3 is TGTGCCAGCAGCCCCCATGTGACAGAGGGTATCGGGGAGCTGTTTTTT.

CDR3 DNA: TGTGCCAGCAGCTTATCCGGGGGATCAGGAAACACCATATATTTT. Its translation: CASSLSGGSGNTIYF. This chain uses TRBV11-2 with TRBJ1-3, with a possible D match to TRBD1 (5 bases). The CDR3 spans 15 residues. The germline gives CDR1 SGHAT, CDR2 FQNNGV. V was trimmed by 2 bases and J by 4 bases, leaving 12 bases between them.

The gene calls are TRBV18 and TRBJ2-3; no clear D gene. The CDR3 is 16 amino acids. Trimming stripped 0 bases from V and 0 bases from J, with 10 bases between. The V gene's germline CDR1 is KGHSH and CDR2 LQKENI. The CDR3 nucleotides read TGTGCCAGCTCACCACCGGGGTTCACTAGCACAGATACGCAGTATTTT. It codes for CASSPPGFTSTDTQYF.

The CDR3 DNA reads as TGCGCCAGCAGCCCGATTAAGCGGGGGGGAAGCACAGATACGCAGTATTTT. It translates to CASSPIKRGGSTDTQYF. This chain connects TRBV5-1 to TRBJ2-3; 10 bases match TRBD2. In germline, CDR1 is SGHRS, CDR2 YFSETQ. The length of the CDR3 is 17 residues. Trimming took 4 bases from V and 0 from J; bases not matched to a gene: 8.

CDR3 region: CASSFSLAADTQYF. In DNA form, the CDR3 reads TGTGCCAGCAGCTTTTCACTAGCCGCAGATACGCAGTATTTT. The chain recombines TRBV12-1 with TRBJ2-3; the table's D call, TRBD2, was not checked against the DNA. TRBV12-1 is a pseudogene segment. The CDR3 extends over 14 amino acids.

The chain couples TRBV5-1 to TRBJ1-2; no firm D call. V was clipped by 0 bases and J by 0 bases, with 3 bases between them. This CDR3 contains 13 residues. CDR1 and CDR2 (germline): SGHRS, YFSETQ. This CDR3 reads CASSLAANYGYTF. CDR3 in DNA: TGCGCCAGCAGCTTGGCCGCTAACTATGGCTACACCTTC.

The V and J genes are TRBV5-1 and TRBJ2-2, with 8 bases identical to TRBD1. J was trimmed by 0 bases and V by 4 bases; bases with no gene match: 14. CDR3 size: 19 residues. Looked up from germline, CDR1 is SGHRS and CDR2 is YFSETQ. The CDR3 region has the DNA TGCGCCAGCAGCCCTGACAGGGGCGCGGGATCGGCGAACACCGGGGAGCTGTTTTTT. This codes for CASSPDRGAGSANTGELFF.

The chain uses TRBV2 and TRBJ2-7, with 9 nucleotides matching TRBD1. Germline V lookup: CDR1 SNHLY, CDR2 FYNNEI. Germline trimming cut 11 bases from V and 4 bases from J; bases unmatched to any gene: 12. The CDR3 sequence is 14 residues long. The CDR3 reads CAGATGGLSYEQYF. CDR3 nucleotides: TGTGCCGGAGCGACAGGGGGGCTTTCGTACGAGCAGTACTTC.

The chain has TRBV5-1 and TRBJ1-6; 9 nucleotides line up with TRBD1. V was clipped by 0 bases and J by 8 bases; unmatched bases: 9. The CDR3 sequence is 17 residues long. The germline gives CDR1 SGHRS, CDR2 YFSETQ. The CDR3 spells CASSLALAGQGHSPLHF. CDR3 nucleotide sequence: TGCGCCAGCAGCTTGGCATTGGCGGGACAGGGACATTCACCCCTCCACTTT. The variable domain in full, with the rest retrieved from reference TRBV5-1 and TRBJ1-6, is KAGVTQTPRYLIKTRGQQVTLSCSPISGHRSVSWYQQTPGQGLQFLFEYFSETQRNKGNFPGRFSGRQFSNSRSEMNVSTLELGDSALYLCASSLALAGQGHSPLHFGNGTRLTVT.

This chain connects TRBV10-3 to TRBJ2-3; D is possibly TRBD1 (5 bases). The germline V gene has CDR1 ENHRY and CDR2 SYGVKD. Trimming took 8 bases from V and 6 from J, leaving 6 bases between them. The CDR3 is made up of 10 amino acids. The CDR3 protein is CAIGADTQYF. The CDR3 nucleotides are TGTGCCATCGGGGCGGATACGCAGTATTTT.

The CDR3 is CASGSGTSGANVLTF. The CDR3 DNA follows: TGTGCCAGCGGTTCAGGGACCTCTGGGGCCAACGTCCTGACTTTC. This sequence joins TRBV7-3 and TRBJ2-6; D possibly uses TRBD1 or TRBD2 (5 bases each). Germline V lookup: CDR1 SGHTA, CDR2 FQGTGA. V was trimmed by 8 bases and J by 0 bases, leaving 11 bases between them. The length of the CDR3 is 15 residues.

The rearrangement uses TRBV6-5 and TRBJ1-1, with D maybe TRBD1 (6 bases). V was clipped by 6 bases and J by 3 bases, with 14 bases between them. The CDR3 length is 14 residues. Germline loops: CDR1 MNHEY, CDR2 SVGAGI. DNA of the CDR3: TGTGCCAGCAGCCAGGGAGGGGGGTACACTGAAGCTTTCTTT. It encodes CASSQGGGYTEAFF.

The V gene is TRBV18, the J gene TRBJ1-1; D gene uncertain. Germline CDR1 is KGHSH and CDR2 is LQKENI. V dropped 5 bases and J dropped 1 base, with 17 bases sitting between them. The CDR3 is made up of 16 amino acids. CDR3 DNA: TGTGCCAGCTCATCATTATCAGGACGGGGGAACACTGAAGCTTTCTTT. This translates into CASSSLSGRGNTEAFF.

This clone was seen a handful of times. V is TRBV10-3 and J is TRBJ1-5; no firm D call. V was pared by 2 bases and J by 4 bases, with 9 bases between. The germline V gene has CDR1 ENHRY and CDR2 SYGVKD. The CDR3 is 14 residues long. DNA of the CDR3: TGTGCCATCAGTGAGCCGGACGGAAATCAGCCCCAGCATTTT. It encodes CAISEPDGNQPQHF.

Details on this clone: One end of the junction does not line up with germline, which may come from a read error. The V gene is TRBV30, the J gene TRBJ1-6; D is unclear. This CDR3 contains 13 residues. Germline V lookup: CDR1 GTSNPN, CDR2 SVGIG (reference sequence). The CDR3: CAGSQEYNSPLHF. For the CDR3, the DNA is TGTGCCGGGAGTCAGGAATATAATTCACCCCTCCACTTT.